This passage covers 29 T cell receptor beta chains from one sample sequenced in a study of graft-versus-host responses after intestinal transplantation. The table came from immunoSEQ multiplex PCR; TCRdb's copy has only in-frame clones and leaves some out. This table holds roughly 120,000 clones, about 93% found once. Their recognized antigens are unknown. The material was unstimulated CD4+ T cells sorted from spleen or lymph node cells, obtained before intestinal transplant. Source of these receptors: a human donor who received an intestinal transplant.

The CDR3: CSVGRLGETQYF. The CDR3 coding sequence is TGCAGCGTTGGGAGGTTAGGGGAGACCCAGTACTTC. The chain combines TRBV29-1 with TRBJ2-5; perhaps TRBD2 as D (5 bases). Per the germline V gene, CDR1 is SQVTM and CDR2 is ANQGSEA. Trimming removed 4 bases at V and 5 bases at J, with 11 bases between. The CDR3 is 12 amino acids.

This clone was counted only a few times. DNA of the CDR3: TGTGCCAGTAGTATAGGGGGCACAGATACGCAGTATTTT. Translation: CASSIGGTDTQYF. V and J are TRBV19 and TRBJ2-3, with no clear D. V was pared by 1 base and J by 1 base, with 3 bases between. Germline V gene lookup returns CDR1 LNHDA and CDR2 SQIVND (reference sequence). The CDR3 is 13 residues long.

The count of this clone is one. The J gene is TRBJ2-5, the V gene TRBV6-5; 9 bases fit TRBD2. The CDR3 is 16 residues long. The V and J ends lost 0 bases and 0 bases, in that order; junction bases with no gene match: 2. Germline CDR1 and CDR2: MNHEY and SVGAGI. In nucleotides, the CDR3 is TGTGCCAGCAGTTACTCGCTAGCGGGGCACCAAGAGACCCAGTACTTC. Residues: CASSYSLAGHQETQYF.

This clone was observed a few times. J is TRBJ2-2 and V is TRBV19; D remains ambiguous. Trimming removed 5 bases from V and 2 bases from J, with 6 bases in between. The CDR3 is made up of 13 amino acids. Looked up from germline, CDR1 is LNHDA and CDR2 is SQIVND (reference sequence). DNA of the CDR3: TGTGCCAGTAGTTTGAGTAACACCGGGGAGCTGTTTTTT. Protein product: CASSLSNTGELFF. Filled out from reference TRBV19 and TRBJ2-2, the complete variable domain reads DGGITQSPKYLFRKEGQNVTLSCEQNLNHDAMYWYRQDPGQGLRLIYYSQIVNDFQKGDIAEGYSVSREKKESFPLTVTSAQKNPTAFYLCASSLSNTGELFFGEGSRLTVL.

This chain uses TRBV20-1 with TRBJ2-7, with 7 bases matching TRBD2. Germline CDR1 is DFQATT and CDR2 is SNEGSKA (reference sequence). CDR3 length: 11 amino acids. Unmatched junction bases numbered 6, after V lost 6 bases and J lost 7 bases. CDR3 in DNA: TGCAGTGCCGGAGCGGGAAGGGAGCAGTACTTC. It yields the protein CSAGAGREQYF.

V gene TRBV9 combines with J gene TRBJ2-1; D remains unclear. V shed 0 bases and J shed 1 base, with 11 bases lying between them. Germline CDR1 reads SGDLS; CDR2 reads YYNGEE. This CDR3 spans 16 amino acids. This CDR3 is CASSVGVQLSYNEQFF. The CDR3 DNA is TGTGCCAGCAGCGTAGGGGTCCAGCTTTCCTACAATGAGCAGTTCTTC.

This sequence joins TRBV7-6 and TRBJ2-7; 14 bases line up with TRBD2. This CDR3 contains 16 residues. The V segment lost 3 bases and the J segment 5 bases; nucleotides outside the gene matches: 6. Germline values: CDR1 SGHVS, CDR2 FNYEAQ. In DNA form, the CDR3 reads TGTGCCAGCAGCTTTACAGGACTAGCGGGAGGTGACGAGCAGTACTTC. It yields the protein CASSFTGLAGGDEQYF.

The chain recombines TRBV9 with TRBJ2-5; tentative D call: TRBD1 (5 bases). Looked up from germline, CDR1 is SGDLS and CDR2 is YYNGEE. The CDR3 totals 15 residues. The V end was cut by 0 bases, the J end by 1 base, with 10 bases between. The CDR3 DNA follows: TGTGCCAGCAGCGTAGCCTCAGGGCTCCAAGAGACCCAGTACTTC. Translation: CASSVASGLQETQYF.

The V gene is TRBV27, the J gene TRBJ1-2, with D uncertain. The ends were cut back, 1 base at V and 4 bases at J, with 10 bases in the middle. Germline lookup yields CDR1 MNHEY and CDR2 SMNVEV (reference sequence). The CDR3 runs to 14 residues. The CDR3 DNA follows: TGTGCCAGCAGTTTATTCAACAGCGGCTATGGCTACACCTTC. Protein sequence: CASSLFNSGYGYTF.

The V call is TRBV6-5, the J call TRBJ1-1; weak D call: TRBD1 (6 bases). Germline values: CDR1 MNHEY, CDR2 SVGAGI. V dropped 6 bases and J dropped 3 bases, with 11 bases sitting between them. The CDR3 is 13 residues long. CDR3 in DNA: TGTGCCAGCAGAGGAGGGGGGTACACTGAAGCTTTCTTT. Translating gives CASRGGGYTEAFF.

This chain connects TRBV5-1 to TRBJ2-5; 10 positions match TRBD2. The V segment lost 4 bases and the J segment 2 bases; nucleotides outside the gene matches: 5. Germline V CDR1 and CDR2: SGHRS, YFSETQ. This CDR3 is built from 15 residues. CDR3 loop: CASSKGSGGQETQYF. DNA for the CDR3: TGCGCCAGCAGCAAAGGTAGCGGGGGGCAAGAGACCCAGTACTTC.

V gene TRBV5-1 combines with J gene TRBJ2-7, with a weak D call TRBD2 (5 bases). Germline V gives CDR1 SGHRS, CDR2 YFSETQ. The CDR3 is 16 residues long. Trimming removed 2 bases at V and 0 bases at J, with 15 bases between. The CDR3 DNA is TGCGCCAGCAGCTTCGGGTCTAGCCTCATCTCCTACGAGCAGTACTTC. Amino acid sequence: CASSFGSSLISYEQYF.

The gene calls are TRBV7-9 and TRBJ2-3, with D tentatively TRBD1 (6 bases). The CDR3 length is 14 residues. Trimming stripped 5 bases from V and 4 bases from J, with 13 bases between. Germline lookup yields CDR1 SEHNR and CDR2 FQNEAQ (reference sequence). CDR3 nucleotides: TGTGCCAGCAGCCTCTCACAGGGTGCAGATACGCAGTATTTT. This gives the protein CASSLSQGADTQYF.

V and J are TRBV5-1 and TRBJ2-5; TRBD2 aligns across 7 bases. This CDR3 spans 14 amino acids. Germline CDR1 SGHRS, CDR2 YFSETQ. The trim removed 4 bases at V and 5 bases at J, leaving 8 bases unmatched. CDR3 amino acids: CASSPGGSAETQYF. CDR3 in DNA: TGCGCCAGCAGCCCCGGGGGGTCGGCGGAGACCCAGTACTTC.

This chain links TRBV28 with TRBJ2-1; 9 bases match TRBD1. Trimming removed 6 bases from V and 4 bases from J; junction bases left unmatched: 16. The CDR3 has 18 amino acids. Germline CDR1 and CDR2: MDHEN and SYDVKM. CDR3: CASSPGLAGQGIYNEQFF. DNA of the CDR3: TGTGCCAGCAGCCCCGGGTTGGCAGGACAGGGGATATACAATGAGCAGTTCTTC. The full variable domain, completed using reference TRBV28 and TRBJ2-1, is DVKVTQSSRYLVKRTGEKVFLECVQDMDHENMFWYRQDPGLGLRLIYFSYDVKMKEKGDIPEGYSVSREKKERFSLILESASTNQTSMYLCASSPGLAGQGIYNEQFFGPGTRLTVL.

The chain carries TRBV6-5 and TRBJ1-5; possible D gene TRBD1, 5 bases. CDR1 is MNHEY, CDR2 SVGAGI, per germline. The V gene lost 5 bases and the J gene lost 7 bases, with 12 bases spanning the gap. The CDR3 is made up of 13 amino acids. The CDR3 DNA follows: TGTGCCAGCAGTATTGACCGGGGCCAGCCCCAGCATTTT. It specifies CASSIDRGQPQHF.

Turning to this clone: The limits of the CDR3 on the DNA are not certain, so only TCRdb's listed CDR3 is given. This chain joins TRBV6-5 and TRBJ1-2. Counting both end residues, the CDR3 totals 14 amino acids. CDR1 is MNHEY and CDR2 is SVGAGI in the germline V gene. Here the CDR3 reads CASSTSEGLYGYTF.

This clone came up once. This chain connects TRBV5-1 to TRBJ2-7; TRBD2 might be the D (5 bases). The length of the CDR3 is 14 residues. In germline, CDR1 is SGHRS, CDR2 YFSETQ. With 5 bases removed from V and 4 bases from J, the gap between germline ends came to 16 bases. This CDR3 reads CASSPIGSLYEQYF. The CDR3 DNA follows: TGCGCCAGCAGTCCCATAGGGAGCTTATACGAGCAGTACTTC.

J is TRBJ2-7 and V is TRBV5-1, with 9 bases aligning to TRBD1. The germline CDR1 and CDR2 sequences are SGHRS and YFSETQ. Germline trimming cut 4 bases from V and 4 bases from J; bases unmatched to any gene: 12. The CDR3 extends over 16 amino acids. In DNA, the CDR3 is TGCGCCAGCAGCCCCCTTATCGGGACAGGGAGATACGAGCAGTACTTC. This sequence encodes CASSPLIGTGRYEQYF. The full variable domain, its missing parts supplied by reference TRBV5-1 and TRBJ2-7, is KAGVTQTPRYLIKTRGQQVTLSCSPISGHRSVSWYQQTPGQGLQFLFEYFSETQRNKGNFPGRFSGRQFSNSRSEMNVSTLELGDSALYLCASSPLIGTGRYEQYFGPGTRLTVT.

V usage is TRBV5-1 and J usage is TRBJ2-7, with D unclear. The V end was cut by 4 bases, the J end by 0 bases, with 17 bases between. Germline V gene data show CDR1 as SGHRS and CDR2 as YFSETQ. The CDR3 is 16 amino acids. The CDR3 nucleotides read TGCGCCAGCAGCCAAAGGCAACAAACACTCTCCTACGAGCAGTACTTC. Its translation: CASSQRQQTLSYEQYF.

This clone has more than one count but fewer than ten. This chain joins TRBV7-3 and TRBJ1-1, with no clear D. Germline assignment: CDR1 SGHTA and CDR2 FQGTGA. The CDR3 length is 15 residues. The V end was cut by 3 bases, the J end by 6 bases, with 17 bases between. The CDR3 loop is CASSFQRSATAEAFF. The CDR3 DNA is TGTGCCAGCAGCTTCCAGAGGAGTGCCACGGCTGAAGCTTTCTTT.

In this sample, this clone turned up once. The gene calls are TRBV19 and TRBJ2-3, with 8 bases identical to TRBD2. Germline assignment: CDR1 LNHDA and CDR2 SQIVND (reference sequence). Trimming cost V 1 base and J 2 bases; bases outside gene matches: 11. The CDR3 length is 18 residues. The CDR3 sequence is CASSIAQWTSRDTDTQYF. The DNA for the CDR3 is TGTGCCAGTAGTATAGCCCAATGGACTAGCAGAGACACAGATACGCAGTATTTT.

The chain joins TRBV5-4 to TRBJ2-3; D is perhaps TRBD1 (6 bases). CDR1 and CDR2 (germline): SGHNT, YYREEE (reference sequence). Trimming left V 1 base short and J 2 bases short, with 14 bases between. CDR3 size: 16 residues. The CDR3 DNA reads as TGTGCCAGCAGCTTGTTAGCAGGGGACCCCACAGATACGCAGTATTTT. This codes for CASSLLAGDPTDTQYF.

This clone was seen once. The J gene is TRBJ2-3, the V gene TRBV6-6; D remains ambiguous. The CDR3 length is 15 residues. The V end was cut by 5 bases, the J end by 2 bases, with 14 bases between. CDR1 is MNHNY, CDR2 SVGAGI, per germline (reference sequence). CDR3 sequence reads: CASSPTRRPTDTQYF. The DNA for the CDR3 is TGTGCCAGCAGTCCAACGCGCCGACCCACAGATACGCAGTATTTT.

For this clone: One junction end does not reproduce the germline sequence, and a read error may be involved. This chain links TRBV5-8 with TRBJ2-7; tentatively, D is TRBD2 (6 bases). The CDR3 is 14 amino acids. Germline V lookup: CDR1 SGHTS, CDR2 YDEGEE. The CDR3, as DNA: TGTGCCAGCAGCTCCGTCGGAGGGTTCTACGGGCAGTACTTC. Its translation: CASSSVGGFYGQYF. The entire variable domain, with the rest obtained from reference TRBV5-8 and TRBJ2-7, is as follows: EAGVTQSPTHLIKTRGQQATLRCSPISGHTSVYWYQQALGLGLQFLLWYDEGEERNRGNFPPRFSGRQFPNYSSELNVNALELEDSALYLCASSSVGGFYGQYFGPGTRLTVT.

J is TRBJ2-2 and V is TRBV11-1, with 14 positions matching TRBD2. V gave up 1 base and J gave up 3 bases; unmatched junction bases: 1. The CDR3 runs 17 residues. CDR1 SGHAT and CDR2 FQDESV come from the germline V gene (reference sequence). CDR3 amino acids: CASSLGGLAGDTGELFF. The DNA of the CDR3 is TGTGCCAGCAGCTTAGGGGGACTAGCGGGAGACACCGGGGAGCTGTTTTTT.

The chain recombines TRBV5-1 with TRBJ2-3; maybe TRBD2 (6 bases). CDR1 is SGHRS and CDR2 is YFSETQ in the germline V gene. V lost 4 bases, J lost 5 bases, and 14 bases lay in between. This CDR3 contains 14 residues. CDR3 residues: CASSPGAFEDTQYF. CDR3 bases: TGCGCCAGCAGCCCGGGAGCGTTCGAAGATACGCAGTATTTT.

This clone came up once. The chain combines TRBV7-3 with TRBJ2-2; tentatively, D is TRBD1 (6 bases). Trimming left V 5 bases short and J 4 bases short, with 11 bases between. Germline V CDR1 and CDR2: SGHTA, FQGTGA. This CDR3 spans 14 amino acids. The CDR3 region has the DNA TGTGCCAGCAGCCCACAGGGTGGCACCGGGGAGCTGTTTTTT. Protein product: CASSPQGGTGELFF. The entire variable domain, with the rest obtained from reference TRBV7-3 and TRBJ2-2, is as follows: GAGVSQTPSNKVTEKGKYVELRCDPISGHTALYWYRQSLGQGPEFLIYFQGTGAADDSGLPNDRFFAVRPEGSVSTLKIQRTERGDSAVYLCASSPQGGTGELFFGEGSRLTVL.

V is TRBV4-1 and J is TRBJ1-5, with unresolved D. This CDR3 comprises 15 residues. V was pared by 0 bases and J by 5 bases, with 11 bases between. Germline lookup yields CDR1 MGHRA and CDR2 YSYEKL. The CDR3: CASSQDRNSHQPQHF. Here the CDR3 DNA reads TGCGCCAGCAGCCAAGATCGCAACAGCCATCAGCCCCAGCATTTT.